This entry is about one T cell receptor (beta chain). This sample is drawn from a study of blood T cell repertoires in COVID-19. The authors' processing: Estimation of nucleated cell counts was performed using reference gene primer amplification. The assay was immunoSEQ multiplex PCR, and TCRdb's table has in-frame clones only and misses some. V, J and clone size are taken as reported in that table, and D and trimming were inferred from the DNA itself. Of over 250,000 clones detected, roughly 80% appear once; the ten largest clones hold 4.5% to 6%. The V gene lost 8 bases and the J gene lost 4 bases, with 14 bases spanning the gap. There are 13 residues in the CDR3. The germline V gene has CDR1 LGHDT and CDR2 YNNKEL (reference sequence). Individuals drawn from 24 US areas were roughly 18 to 100 years old. Participants had their cohort set by participant-reported clinical history. People in the exposed group encountered a COVID-19 case within 2 weeks before entering the study.

The V and J genes are TRBV3-1 (or the pseudogene TRBV3-2) and TRBJ1-1, with D possibly matching TRBD1 (6 bases). This receptor was taken from a man in his forties or fifties who had been exposed to COVID-19. What was sequenced was PBMCs or T cells enriched from blood (not recorded which). DNA of the CDR3: TGTGCCAGCGCTAAAGGGGGGGGCACTGAAGCTTTCTTT. It specifies CASAKGGGTEAFF.